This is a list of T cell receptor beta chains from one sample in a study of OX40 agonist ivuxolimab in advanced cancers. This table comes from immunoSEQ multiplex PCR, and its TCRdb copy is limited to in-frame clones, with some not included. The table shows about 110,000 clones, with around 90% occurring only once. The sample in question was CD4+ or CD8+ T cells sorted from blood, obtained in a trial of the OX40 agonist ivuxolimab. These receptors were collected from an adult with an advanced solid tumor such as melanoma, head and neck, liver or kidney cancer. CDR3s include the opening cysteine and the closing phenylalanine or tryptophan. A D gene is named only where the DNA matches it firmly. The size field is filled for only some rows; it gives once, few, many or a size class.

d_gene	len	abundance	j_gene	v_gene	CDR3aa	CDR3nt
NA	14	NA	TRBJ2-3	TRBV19	CASSIGSGTDTQYF	TGTGCCAGTAGTATAGGAAGTGGTACAGATACGCAGTATTTT
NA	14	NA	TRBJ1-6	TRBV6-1	CASSVYRDGSPLHF	TGTGCCAGCAGTGTTTACAGGGACGGGTCACCCCTCCACTTT
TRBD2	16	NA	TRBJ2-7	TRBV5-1	CASSLAEASGTYEQYF	TGCGCCAGCAGCTTGGCCGAGGCTAGCGGGACCTACGAGCAGTACTTC
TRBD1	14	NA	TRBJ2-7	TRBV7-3	CASSGWTGAYEQYF	TGTGCCAGCAGCGGATGGACAGGGGCCTACGAGCAGTACTTC
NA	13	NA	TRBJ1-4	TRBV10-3	CAISVKFNEKLFF	TGTGCCATCAGTGTGAAGTTTAATGAAAAACTGTTTTTT
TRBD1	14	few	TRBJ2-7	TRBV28	CASVRTGGFYEQYF	TGTGCCAGCGTTCGGACAGGGGGCTTTTACGAGCAGTACTTC
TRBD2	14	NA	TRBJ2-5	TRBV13	CAGSWGTSGETQYF	TGTGCCGGCAGCTGGGGGACTAGTGGGGAGACCCAGTACTTC
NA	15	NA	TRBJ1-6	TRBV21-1	CASSKGCRPNSPLHF	TGTGCCAGCAGCAAAGGGTGCAGACCAAATTCACCCCTCCACTTT
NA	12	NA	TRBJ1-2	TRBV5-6	CASSPGNYGYTF	TGTGCCAGCAGCCCGGGTAACTATGGCTACACCTTC
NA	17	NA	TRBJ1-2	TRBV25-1	CASSDERGGPGLYGYTF	TGTGCCAGCAGTGATGAGCGTGGGGGGCCAGGGCTCTATGGCTACACCTTC
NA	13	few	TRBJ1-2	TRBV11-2	CASSPQTVGGYTF	TGTGCCAGCAGTCCCCAGACAGTTGGCGGCTACACCTTC
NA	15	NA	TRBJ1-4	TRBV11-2	CASSTSPATNEKLFF	TGTGCCAGCAGCACGTCGCCTGCAACTAATGAAAAACTGTTTTTT
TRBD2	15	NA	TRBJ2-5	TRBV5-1	CASSLSRGGQETQYF	TGCGCCAGCAGCTTGAGTCGCGGGGGTCAAGAGACCCAGTACTTC
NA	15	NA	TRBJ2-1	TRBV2	CASSESSSGWHEQFF	TGTGCCAGCAGTGAATCATCGTCAGGGTGGCATGAGCAGTTCTTC
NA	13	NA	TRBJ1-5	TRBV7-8	CASSLALGQPQHF	TGTGCCAGCAGCTTAGCGCTAGGTCAGCCCCAGCATTTT
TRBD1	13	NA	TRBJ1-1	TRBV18	CASSRDRAAEAFF	TGTGCCAGCTCACGGGACAGGGCGGCTGAAGCTTTCTTT
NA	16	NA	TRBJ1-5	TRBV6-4	CASSGPAQGVNQPQHF	TGTGCCAGCAGTGGCCCGGCACAGGGAGTCAATCAGCCCCAGCATTTT
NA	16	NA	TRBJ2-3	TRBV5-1	CASSLTGRVSTDTQYF	TGCGCCAGCAGCTTGACTGGCAGGGTGAGCACAGATACGCAGTATTTT
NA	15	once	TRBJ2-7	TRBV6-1	CASRARTPPYHEQYF	TGTGCCAGCAGGGCGAGGACTCCACCGTACCACGAGCAGTACTTC
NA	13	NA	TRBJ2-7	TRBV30	CAWSGGLSYEQYF	TGTGCCTGGAGCGGGGGCCTGTCCTACGAGCAGTACTTC
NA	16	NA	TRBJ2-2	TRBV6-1	CASSEPAGIYTGELFF	TGTGCCAGCAGTGAACCGGCAGGAATTTATACCGGGGAGCTGTTTTTT
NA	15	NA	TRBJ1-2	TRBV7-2	CASSLGGEANYGYTF	TGTGCCAGCAGTCTGGGCGGGGAAGCTAACTATGGCTACACCTTC
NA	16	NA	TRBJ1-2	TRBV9	CASSGGRVKANYGYTF	TGTGCCAGCAGCGGAGGTAGGGTTAAGGCTAACTATGGCTACACCTTC
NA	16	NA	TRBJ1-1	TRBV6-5	CASSYAGVGMNTEAFF	TGTGCCAGCAGTTACGCCGGGGTGGGGATGAACACTGAAGCTTTCTTT
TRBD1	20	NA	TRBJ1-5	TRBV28	CASSLSSGTGAPQSNQPQHF	TGTGCCAGCAGTTTATCCTCCGGGACAGGGGCTCCACAGAGCAATCAGCCCCAGCATTTT
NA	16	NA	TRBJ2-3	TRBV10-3	CAITELGPSSTDTQYF	TGTGCCATTACGGAGTTAGGCCCTTCTAGCACAGATACGCAGTATTTT